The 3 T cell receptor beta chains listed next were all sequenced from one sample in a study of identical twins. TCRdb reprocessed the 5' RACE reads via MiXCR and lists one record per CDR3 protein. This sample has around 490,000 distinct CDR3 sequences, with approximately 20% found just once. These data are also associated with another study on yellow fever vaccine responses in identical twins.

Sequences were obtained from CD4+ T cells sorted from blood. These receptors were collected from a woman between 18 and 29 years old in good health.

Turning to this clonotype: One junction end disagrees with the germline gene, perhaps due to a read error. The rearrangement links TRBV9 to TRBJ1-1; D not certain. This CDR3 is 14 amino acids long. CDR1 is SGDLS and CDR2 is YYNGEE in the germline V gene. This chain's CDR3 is CASSVGNTNTEALF. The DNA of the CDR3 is TGTGCCAGCAGCGTAGGGAACACGAACACTGAAGCTCTCTTT.

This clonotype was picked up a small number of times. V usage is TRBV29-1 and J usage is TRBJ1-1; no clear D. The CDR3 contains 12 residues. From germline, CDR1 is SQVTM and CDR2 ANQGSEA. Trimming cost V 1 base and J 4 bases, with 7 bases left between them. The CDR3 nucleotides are TGCAGCGTTGAAGGATCAACCACTGAAGCTTTCTTT. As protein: CSVEGSTTEAFF.

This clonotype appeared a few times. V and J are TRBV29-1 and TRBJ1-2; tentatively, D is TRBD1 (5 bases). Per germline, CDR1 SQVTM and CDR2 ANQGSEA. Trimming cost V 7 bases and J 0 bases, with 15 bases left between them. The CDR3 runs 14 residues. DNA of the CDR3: TGCAGCGCCTACGGCGTAGGGGCTAACTATGGCTACACCTTC. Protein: CSAYGVGANYGYTF.